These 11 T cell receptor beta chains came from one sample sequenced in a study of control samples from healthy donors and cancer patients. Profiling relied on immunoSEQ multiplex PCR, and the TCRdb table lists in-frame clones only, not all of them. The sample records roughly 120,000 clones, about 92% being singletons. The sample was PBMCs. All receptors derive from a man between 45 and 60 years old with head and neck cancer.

The DNA of the CDR3 is TGTGCCAGCAGCCAAGAGGCAGTGGGACAGCCCCAGCATTTT. Amino acids: CASSQEAVGQPQHF. J is TRBJ1-5 and V is TRBV3-1 (or the pseudogene TRBV3-2); D ambiguous. The ends were cut back, 0 bases at V and 7 bases at J, with 10 bases in the middle. The CDR3 is 14 residues long. Germline V lookup: CDR1 LGHDT, CDR2 YNNKEL (reference sequence).

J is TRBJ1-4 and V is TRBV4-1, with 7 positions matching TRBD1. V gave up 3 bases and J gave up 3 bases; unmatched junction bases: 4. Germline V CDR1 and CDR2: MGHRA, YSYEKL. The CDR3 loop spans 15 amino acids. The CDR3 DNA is TGCGCCAGCAGCCATCATGGGACAGCTAATGAAAAACTGTTTTTT. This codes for CASSHHGTANEKLFF.

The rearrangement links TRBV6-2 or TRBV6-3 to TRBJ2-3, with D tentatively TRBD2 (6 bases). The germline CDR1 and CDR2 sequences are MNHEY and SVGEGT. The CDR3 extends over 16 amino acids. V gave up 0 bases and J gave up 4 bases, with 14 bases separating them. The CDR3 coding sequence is TGTGCCAGCAGTTACTCTCCTTTGGGGGGAGCAGATACGCAGTATTTT. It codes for CASSYSPLGGADTQYF.

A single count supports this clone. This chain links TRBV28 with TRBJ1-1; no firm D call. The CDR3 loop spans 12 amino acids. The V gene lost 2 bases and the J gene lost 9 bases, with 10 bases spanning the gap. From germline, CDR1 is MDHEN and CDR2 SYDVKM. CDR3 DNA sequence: TGTGCCAGCAGTTTAAATCCCCGGAAAGCTTTCTTT. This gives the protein CASSLNPRKAFF.

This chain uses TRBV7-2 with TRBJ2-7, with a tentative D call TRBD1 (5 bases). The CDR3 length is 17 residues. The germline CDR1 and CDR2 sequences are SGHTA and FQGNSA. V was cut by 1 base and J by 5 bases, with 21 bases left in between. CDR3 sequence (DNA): TGTGCCAGCAGCTTAGTGGGGCGGTCGGTCTACCCCAACGAGCAGTACTTC. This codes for CASSLVGRSVYPNEQYF.

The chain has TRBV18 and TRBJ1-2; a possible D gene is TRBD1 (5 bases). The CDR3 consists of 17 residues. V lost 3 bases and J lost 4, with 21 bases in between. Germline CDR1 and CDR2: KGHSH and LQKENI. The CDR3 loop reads CASSPVAGPGRGYGYTF. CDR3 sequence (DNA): TGTGCCAGCTCACCCGTCGCGGGGCCTGGGCGTGGCTATGGCTACACCTTC.

The CDR3, as DNA: TGTGCCAGCGGTGTCGAAGCTATTAAGAAAGAGGAGCAGTACTTC. Amino acids: CASGVEAIKKEEQYF. The V gene is TRBV2, the J gene TRBJ2-7; D remains ambiguous. The CDR3 extends over 15 amino acids. In germline, CDR1 is SNHLY, CDR2 FYNNEI. Between the trimmed V and J ends, which lost 8 bases and 7 bases, there was a span of 24 bases.

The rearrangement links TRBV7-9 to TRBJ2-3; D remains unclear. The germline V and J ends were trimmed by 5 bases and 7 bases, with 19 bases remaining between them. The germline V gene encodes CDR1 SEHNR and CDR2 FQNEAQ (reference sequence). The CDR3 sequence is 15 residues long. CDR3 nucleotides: TGTGCCAGCAGCGCTCGAGACCGTGTCATTTATACGCAGTATTTT. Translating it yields CASSARDRVIYTQYF.

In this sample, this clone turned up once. CDR3 region: CASSIKTGGYGKLFF. CDR3 nucleotide sequence: TGTGCCAGCAGCATCAAGACAGGGGGCTATGGAAAACTGTTTTTT. The genes are TRBV5-4 and TRBJ1-4, with 10 bases matching TRBD1. Germline CDR1 SGHNT, CDR2 YYREEE (reference sequence). Germline trimming cut 4 bases from V and 10 bases from J; bases unmatched to any gene: 10. The CDR3 spans 15 residues.

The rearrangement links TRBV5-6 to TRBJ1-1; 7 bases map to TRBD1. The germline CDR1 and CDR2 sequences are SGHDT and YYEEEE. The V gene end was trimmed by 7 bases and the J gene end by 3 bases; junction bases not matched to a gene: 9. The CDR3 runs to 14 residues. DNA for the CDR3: TGTGCCAGCGGACAGGTGGGTGGTGACACTGAAGCTTTCTTT. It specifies CASGQVGGDTEAFF.

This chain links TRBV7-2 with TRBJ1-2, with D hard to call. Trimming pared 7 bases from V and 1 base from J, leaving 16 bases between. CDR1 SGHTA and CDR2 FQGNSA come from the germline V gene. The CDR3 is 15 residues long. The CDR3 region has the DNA TGTGCCAGCACCCCGGAGCGGACCGTTAACTATGGCTACACCTTC. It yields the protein CASTPERTVNYGYTF.